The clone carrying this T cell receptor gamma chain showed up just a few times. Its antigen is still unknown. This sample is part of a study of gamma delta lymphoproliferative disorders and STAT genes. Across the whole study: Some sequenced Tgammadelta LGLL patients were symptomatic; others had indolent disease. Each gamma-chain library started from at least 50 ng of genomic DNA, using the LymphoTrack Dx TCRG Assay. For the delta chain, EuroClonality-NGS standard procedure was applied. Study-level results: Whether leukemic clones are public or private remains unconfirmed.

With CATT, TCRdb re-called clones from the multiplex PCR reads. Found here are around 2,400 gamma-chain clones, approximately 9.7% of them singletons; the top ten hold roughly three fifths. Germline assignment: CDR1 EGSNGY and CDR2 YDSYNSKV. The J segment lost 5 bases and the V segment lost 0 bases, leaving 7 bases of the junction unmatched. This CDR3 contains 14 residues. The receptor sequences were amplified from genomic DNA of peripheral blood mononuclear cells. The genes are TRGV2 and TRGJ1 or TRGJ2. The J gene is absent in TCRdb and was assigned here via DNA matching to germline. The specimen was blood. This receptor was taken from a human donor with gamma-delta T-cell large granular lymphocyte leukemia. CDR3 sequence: CATWDGPRNYKKLF. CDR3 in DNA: TGTGCCACCTGGGACGGGCCGAGGAATTATAAGAAACTCTTT.